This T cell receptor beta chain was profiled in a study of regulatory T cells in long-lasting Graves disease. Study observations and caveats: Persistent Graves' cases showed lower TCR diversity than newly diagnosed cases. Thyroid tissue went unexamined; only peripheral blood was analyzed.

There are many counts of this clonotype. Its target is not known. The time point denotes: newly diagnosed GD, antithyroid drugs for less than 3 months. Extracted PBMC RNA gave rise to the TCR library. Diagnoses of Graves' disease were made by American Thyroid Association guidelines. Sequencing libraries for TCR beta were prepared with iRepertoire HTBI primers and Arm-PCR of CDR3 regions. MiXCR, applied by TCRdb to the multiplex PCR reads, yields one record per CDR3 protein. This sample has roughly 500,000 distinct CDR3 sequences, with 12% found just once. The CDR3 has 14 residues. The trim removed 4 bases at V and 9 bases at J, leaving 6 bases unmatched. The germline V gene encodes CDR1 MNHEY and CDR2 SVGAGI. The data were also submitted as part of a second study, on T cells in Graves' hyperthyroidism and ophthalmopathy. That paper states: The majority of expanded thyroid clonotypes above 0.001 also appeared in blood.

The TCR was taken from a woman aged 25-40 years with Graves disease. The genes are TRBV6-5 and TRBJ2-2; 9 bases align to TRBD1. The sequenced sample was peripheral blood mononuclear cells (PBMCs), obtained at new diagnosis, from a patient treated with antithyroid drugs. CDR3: CASSWDRERRELFF. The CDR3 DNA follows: TGTGCCAGCAGTTGGGACAGGGAACGGAGGGAGCTGTTTTTT.